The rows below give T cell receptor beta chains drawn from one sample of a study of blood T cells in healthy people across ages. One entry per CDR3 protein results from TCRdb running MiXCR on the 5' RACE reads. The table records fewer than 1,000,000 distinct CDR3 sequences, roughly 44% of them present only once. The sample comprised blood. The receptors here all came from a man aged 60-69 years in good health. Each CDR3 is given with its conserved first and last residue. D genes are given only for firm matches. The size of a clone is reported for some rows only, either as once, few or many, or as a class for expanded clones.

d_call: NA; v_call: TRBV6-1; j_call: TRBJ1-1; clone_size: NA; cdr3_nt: TGTGCCAGCAGGCCGGGCCCAGGGACTTTCTTT; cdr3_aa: CASRPGPGTFF
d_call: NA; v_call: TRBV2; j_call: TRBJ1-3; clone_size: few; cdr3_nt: TGTGCCAGCAGTCCAGGGAGCTCTGGAAACACCATATATTTT; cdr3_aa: CASSPGSSGNTIYF
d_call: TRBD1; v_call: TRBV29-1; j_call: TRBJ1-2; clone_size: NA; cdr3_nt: TGCAGCGCAGGGGGGGAACGCACCTATGGCTACACCTTC; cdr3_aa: CSAGGERTYGYTF
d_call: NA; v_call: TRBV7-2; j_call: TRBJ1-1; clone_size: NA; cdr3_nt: TGTGCCAGCAGCGCTAATGGAGGGACTGAAGCTTTCTTT; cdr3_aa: CASSANGGTEAFF
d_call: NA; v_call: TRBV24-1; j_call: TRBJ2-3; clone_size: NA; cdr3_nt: TGTGCCACCAGTGGATGGGGTAAGGCAGATACGCAGTATTTT; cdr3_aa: CATSGWGKADTQYF
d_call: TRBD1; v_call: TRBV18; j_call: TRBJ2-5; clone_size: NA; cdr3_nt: TGTGCCAGCTCACTCTCAGGACAGGGGACCTACGAGCGGTACTTC; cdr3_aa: CASSLSGQGTYERYF
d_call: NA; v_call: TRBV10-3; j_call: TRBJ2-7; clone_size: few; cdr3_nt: TGTGCCATCAGTGAGTTGGGAACGGTCTCTACCTACGAGCAGTACTTC; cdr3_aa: CAISELGTVSTYEQYF
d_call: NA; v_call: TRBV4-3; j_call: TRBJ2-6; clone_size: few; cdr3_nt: TGCGCCAGCAGCCAAGGTACAGGTACGGTTGGGGCCAACGTCCTGACTTTC; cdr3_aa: CASSQGTGTVGANVLTF
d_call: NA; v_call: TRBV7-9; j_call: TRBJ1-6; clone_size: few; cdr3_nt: TGTGCCAGCAGGATGACGGGGGAAACTTCACCCCTCCACTTT; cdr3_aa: CASRMTGETSPLHF
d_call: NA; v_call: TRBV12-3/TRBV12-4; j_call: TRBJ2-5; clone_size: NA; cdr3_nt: TGTGCCAGCAGTTTTGTTACAGGGTCGGAGACCCAGTACTTC; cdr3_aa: CASSFVTGSETQYF
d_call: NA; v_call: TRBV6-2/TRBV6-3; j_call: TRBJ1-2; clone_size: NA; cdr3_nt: TGTGCCAGCAGTACCCCGAGGTCCAACTATGGCTACACCTTC; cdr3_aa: CASSTPRSNYGYTF
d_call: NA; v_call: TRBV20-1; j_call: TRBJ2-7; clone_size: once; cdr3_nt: TGCAGTGCTAGGGACCTCCCCTACGAGCAGTACTTC; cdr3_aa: CSARDLPYEQYF
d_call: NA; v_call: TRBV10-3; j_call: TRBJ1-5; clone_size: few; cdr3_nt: TGTGCCATCAGTGAATTGGGAGCCAATCAGCCCCAGCATTTT; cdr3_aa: CAISELGANQPQHF
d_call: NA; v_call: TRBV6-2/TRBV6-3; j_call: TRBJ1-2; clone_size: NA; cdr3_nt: TGTGCCAGCAGTGAAAGGGGGTCTAACTATGGCTACACCTTC; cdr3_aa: CASSERGSNYGYTF
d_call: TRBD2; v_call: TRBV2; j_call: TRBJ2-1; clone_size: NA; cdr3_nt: TGTGCCAGCAGCCCCCGGACTAGTTATGAGCAGTTCTTC; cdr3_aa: CASSPRTSYEQFF
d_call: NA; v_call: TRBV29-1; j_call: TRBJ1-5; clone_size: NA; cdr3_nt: TGCAGCGTTGCACAGGGCGGGAGCAATCAGCCCCAGCATTTT; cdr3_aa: CSVAQGGSNQPQHF